The clone carrying this T cell receptor (beta chain) was detected only a few times. Germline loops: CDR1 LNHNV, CDR2 YYDKDF (reference sequence). CDR3 size: 16 residues. V was trimmed by 0 bases and J by 0 bases, leaving 6 bases between them. This sample was taken from a study of beta chain features in type 1 diabetes. Expressed TCRB transcripts got sequenced, as all isolated RNA was reverse transcribed. Method: immunoSEQ multiplex PCR; TCRdb's copy keeps in-frame clones and lacks some. In the table there are around 500,000 clones, approximately 31% of which are singletons. The source material was naive CD4+ T cells from blood. The chain has TRBV15 and TRBJ2-6; D may be TRBD1 (6 bases). This TCR was sampled from a man younger than 35 in good health. This chain's CDR3 is CATSREGGSGANVLTF. Here the CDR3 DNA reads TGTGCCACCAGCAGAGAAGGGGGCTCTGGGGCCAACGTCCTGACTTTC.